What follows are 24 T cell receptor beta chains derived from one specimen sequenced in a study of T cell repertoires in ileal Crohn's disease. Time point here: inflamed ileum from the surgical specimen. Sequencing was performed with immunoSEQ multiplex PCR; in TCRdb, only in-frame clones are kept and a portion is missing. The table shows approximately 13,000 clones, with more than 60% occurring only once. Input material: ileal tissue. Receptors originate from an adult with Crohn's disease.

The V and J genes are TRBV10-2 and TRBJ2-7, with TRBD1 matching over 7 bases. There are 11 residues in the CDR3. J was trimmed by 6 bases and V by 5 bases; bases with no gene match: 1. CDR1 and CDR2 from the germline V gene are WSHSY and SAAADI. The CDR3 DNA follows: TGCGCCAGCAGTCAGGGGGTCGAGCAGTACTTC. This codes for CASSQGVEQYF.

This clone came up once. A junction end diverges from the germline sequence, so it may reflect a read error. The chain joins TRBV6-4 to TRBJ2-2, with a possible D match to TRBD1 (6 bases). This CDR3 has 14 residues. Germline V gene lookup returns CDR1 MRHNA and CDR2 SNTAGT. The DNA of the CDR3 is TGTGCCAGCAGTGCTCAGGGGAACGCCGGGGAGCTGTTTTTT. Protein sequence: CASSAQGNAGELFF.

As regards this clone: Its ends do not fully match the called genes, so a read error is possible. The same CDR3 is also encoded by other DNA sequences in this sample. The genes are TRBV4-1 and TRBJ1-2; D gene uncertain. Germline V CDR1 and CDR2: MGHRA, YSYEKL. The CDR3 covers 12 residues. In nucleotides, the CDR3 is TGCGCTAGCAGCCAGGAGCACTATGGCTACACCTTC. It translates to CASSQEHYGYTF.

In the case of this clone: A read error may produce the germline difference seen at one junction end. The chain has TRBV6-5 and TRBJ2-7; D uncertain. Looked up from germline, CDR1 is MNHEY and CDR2 is SVGAGI. This CDR3 is 14 amino acids long. The CDR3 sequence is CAISDPRDSYEQYF. The CDR3 DNA sequence: TGTGCCATCAGTGACCCAAGAGATAGCTACGAGCAGTACTTC.

V gene TRBV4-1 combines with J gene TRBJ1-5; no definite D call. Trimming stripped 5 bases from V and 3 bases from J, with 8 bases between. CDR1 MGHRA and CDR2 YSYEKL come from the germline V gene. The CDR3 has 13 amino acids. The CDR3 here is CASSEGLNQPQHF. In DNA form, the CDR3 reads TGCGCCAGCAGCGAGGGTCTCAATCAGCCCCAGCATTTT.

The J gene is TRBJ2-7, the V gene TRBV2, with TRBD2 identical over 7 bases. The germline gives CDR1 SNHLY, CDR2 FYNNEI. Trimming took 5 bases from V and 6 from J; bases not matched to a gene: 10. The length of the CDR3 is 14 residues. CDR3 loop: CASSRWEGVIEQYF. DNA for the CDR3: TGTGCCAGCAGTCGTTGGGAGGGTGTAATCGAGCAGTACTTC.

This chain uses TRBV25-1 with TRBJ2-1; D call uncertain. The CDR3 runs to 11 residues. Trimming removed 6 bases at V and 6 bases at J, with 6 bases between. The germline V gene has CDR1 MGHDK and CDR2 SYGVNS. CDR3 residues: CASRHGNEQFF. The CDR3 DNA reads TGTGCCAGCAGGCACGGCAATGAGCAGTTCTTC.

This rearrangement joins TRBV7-9 to TRBJ1-1; no clear D. The germline CDR1 and CDR2 sequences are SEHNR and FQNEAQ (reference sequence). The CDR3 has 13 residues. Trimming pared 7 bases from V and 0 bases from J, leaving 9 bases between. CDR3 region: CASNRNLNTEAFF. CDR3 DNA sequence: TGTGCCAGCAATAGGAACCTGAACACTGAAGCTTTCTTT.

The rearrangement uses TRBV30 and TRBJ1-4, with D tentatively TRBD1 (5 bases). The length of the CDR3 is 14 residues. The germline gives CDR1 GTSNPN, CDR2 SVGIG (reference sequence). Trimming pared 0 bases from V and 4 bases from J, leaving 9 bases between. The CDR3 DNA reads as TGTGCCTGGAGTGTGGGACTTTTTAATGAAAAACTGTTTTTT. Protein sequence: CAWSVGLFNEKLFF.

CDR3 in DNA: TGTGCCAGCTCACCACTTTACAGGGGAGGACGCAATCAGCCCCAGCATTTT. Its translation is CASSPLYRGGRNQPQHF. The genes are TRBV18 and TRBJ1-5, with 7 bases that match TRBD1. Germline CDR1 KGHSH, CDR2 LQKENI. The CDR3 is 17 residues long. With V trimmed by 1 base and J by 2 bases, 8 bases remained unmatched.

The chain combines TRBV19 with TRBJ1-6; TRBD1 might be the D (5 bases). The CDR3 runs to 15 residues. CDR1 is LNHDA and CDR2 is SQIVND in the germline V gene (reference sequence). V dropped 6 bases and J dropped 7 bases, with 16 bases sitting between them. Here the CDR3 reads CASSSAAGRNSPLHF. CDR3 nucleotide sequence: TGTGCCAGTAGCTCCGCGGCAGGGCGGAATTCACCCCTCCACTTT.

The chain has TRBV9 and TRBJ2-3, with 7 bases fitting TRBD1. CDR3 length: 15 residues. V was pared by 4 bases and J by 1 base, with 6 bases of the junction left unmatched. The V gene's germline CDR1 is SGDLS and CDR2 YYNGEE. This chain's CDR3 is CASSPRQGGTDTQYF. CDR3 nucleotides: TGTGCCAGCAGCCCCAGGCAGGGGGGCACAGATACGCAGTATTTT.

The chain uses TRBV6-6 and TRBJ2-7, with a weak D call TRBD2 (8 bases). Germline values: CDR1 MNHNY, CDR2 SVGAGI (reference sequence). The V end was cut by 2 bases, the J end by 4 bases, with 18 bases between. The CDR3 is 16 residues long. The CDR3 spells CASSYSKAGDSYEQYF. For the CDR3, the DNA is TGTGCCAGCAGTTACAGTAAAGCGGGGGACAGTTACGAGCAGTACTTC.

This rearrangement joins TRBV10-2 to TRBJ2-5; D gene unclear. The CDR3 is 11 amino acids. The V gene's germline CDR1 is WSHSY and CDR2 SAAADI. V lost 5 bases and J lost 4, with 5 bases in between. The CDR3 reads CASSHGETQYF. The CDR3 coding sequence is TGCGCCAGCAGTCATGGAGAGACCCAGTACTTC.

CDR3 coding DNA: TGTGCCAGCAGCGTTCCGGGACAGGAGAATTCACCCCTCCACTTT. Translating it yields CASSVPGQENSPLHF. The J gene is TRBJ1-6, the V gene TRBV7-9, with 8 bases that match TRBD1. Germline CDR1 is SEHNR and CDR2 is FQNEAQ (reference sequence). The CDR3 consists of 15 residues. Trimming at V came to 5 bases and at J to 7 bases, leaving 7 bases not matched to a gene.

This chain joins TRBV7-3 and TRBJ1-1; the match to TRBD1 covers 7 bases. From germline, CDR1 is SGHTA and CDR2 FQGTGA. The CDR3 loop spans 13 amino acids. With 5 bases clipped from V and 11 bases from J, the junction kept 11 bases outside the gene matches. The CDR3 loop is CASSPGTERRAFF. The CDR3 DNA follows: TGTGCCAGCAGCCCCGGGACAGAAAGAAGGGCTTTCTTT. Filled out from reference TRBV7-3 and TRBJ1-1, the complete variable domain reads GAGVSQTPSNKVTEKGKYVELRCDPISGHTALYWYRQSLGQGPEFLIYFQGTGAADDSGLPNDRFFAVRPEGSVSTLKIQRTERGDSAVYLCASSPGTERRAFFGQGTRLTVV.

This clone was found once. The chain recombines TRBV5-1 with TRBJ2-3; 12 bases fit TRBD2. From germline, CDR1 is SGHRS and CDR2 YFSETQ. This CDR3 is built from 16 residues. The trim removed 1 base at V and 5 bases at J, leaving 5 bases unmatched. CDR3 bases: TGCGCCAGCAGCTTGCCTAGCGGGGGGGCCGGAGATACGCAGTATTTT. Protein sequence: CASSLPSGGAGDTQYF.

V and J are TRBV7-9 and TRBJ2-7; 10 nucleotides agree with TRBD1. The CDR3 totals 15 residues. Trimming at V came to 1 base and at J to 3 bases, leaving 3 bases not matched to a gene. Germline V gives CDR1 SEHNR, CDR2 FQNEAQ (reference sequence). The CDR3 sequence: CASSLVTGGNYEQYF. In DNA, the CDR3 is TGTGCCAGCAGCTTAGTGACAGGGGGCAACTACGAGCAGTACTTC.

This clone was detected a few times. Germline and junction disagree at one end, which may indicate a read error. The identical CDR3 is also encoded by other nucleotide sequences in the sample. This chain links TRBV6-1 with TRBJ2-5; D is perhaps TRBD2 (6 bases). The length of the CDR3 is 15 residues. In germline, CDR1 is MNHNS, CDR2 SASEGT. CDR3 region: CASSEAAGSQETQYF. Written as DNA, the CDR3 is TGTGCCAGCAGCGAAGCGGCGGGGAGCCAAGAGACCCAGTACTTC.

This sequence joins TRBV6-5 and TRBJ1-1, with D maybe TRBD1 (6 bases). Trimming stripped 6 bases from V and 11 bases from J, with 19 bases between. The CDR3 is 13 amino acids. Germline-derived CDR1 and CDR2 are MNHEY and SVGAGI. CDR3 loop: CASSQDSLGKAFF. Here the CDR3 DNA reads TGTGCCAGCAGCCAGGACAGCCTCGGGAAGGCTTTCTTT.

The chain joins TRBV10-1 to TRBJ1-6; a weak D match, TRBD1 (5 bases). CDR3 length: 16 amino acids. Trimming took 3 bases from V and 10 from J, leaving 19 bases between them. Germline V gene sequence: CDR1 WNHNN, CDR2 SYGVQD (reference sequence). The chain's CDR3 is CASSEGDRRNRSPLHF. The CDR3 bases are TGCGCCAGCAGTGAAGGGGACCGACGAAACCGGTCACCCCTCCACTTT.

This clone occurred a few times. The sample holds other DNA sequences that translate to the same CDR3. The chain couples TRBV5-1 to TRBJ1-6; 7 bases align to TRBD1. The CDR3 consists of 14 residues. Germline assignment: CDR1 SGHRS and CDR2 YFSETQ. The trim removed 4 bases at V and 6 bases at J, leaving 4 bases unmatched. CDR3 in amino acids: CASSPTGSNSPLHF. In DNA, the CDR3 is TGCGCCAGCAGCCCGACAGGGTCTAATTCACCCCTCCACTTT.

The V and J genes are TRBV7-9 and TRBJ2-6; D is uncertain. The CDR3 sequence is 13 residues long. Germline values: CDR1 SEHNR, CDR2 FQNEAQ (reference sequence). The V and J ends lost 11 bases and 1 base respectively, with 9 bases between them. CDR3 amino acids: CALGLSGANVLTF. CDR3 nucleotides: TGTGCCCTCGGCTTATCTGGGGCCAACGTCCTGACTTTC.

The chain couples TRBV5-4 to TRBJ2-1; perhaps TRBD2 as D (6 bases). The germline CDR1 and CDR2 sequences are SGHNT and YYREEE (reference sequence). The CDR3 is made up of 15 amino acids. Trimming took 3 bases from V and 6 from J, leaving 16 bases between them. CDR3 amino acids: CASSSTSRTGNEQFF. In DNA, the CDR3 is TGTGCCAGCAGCTCGACTAGTCGAACGGGCAATGAGCAGTTCTTC.